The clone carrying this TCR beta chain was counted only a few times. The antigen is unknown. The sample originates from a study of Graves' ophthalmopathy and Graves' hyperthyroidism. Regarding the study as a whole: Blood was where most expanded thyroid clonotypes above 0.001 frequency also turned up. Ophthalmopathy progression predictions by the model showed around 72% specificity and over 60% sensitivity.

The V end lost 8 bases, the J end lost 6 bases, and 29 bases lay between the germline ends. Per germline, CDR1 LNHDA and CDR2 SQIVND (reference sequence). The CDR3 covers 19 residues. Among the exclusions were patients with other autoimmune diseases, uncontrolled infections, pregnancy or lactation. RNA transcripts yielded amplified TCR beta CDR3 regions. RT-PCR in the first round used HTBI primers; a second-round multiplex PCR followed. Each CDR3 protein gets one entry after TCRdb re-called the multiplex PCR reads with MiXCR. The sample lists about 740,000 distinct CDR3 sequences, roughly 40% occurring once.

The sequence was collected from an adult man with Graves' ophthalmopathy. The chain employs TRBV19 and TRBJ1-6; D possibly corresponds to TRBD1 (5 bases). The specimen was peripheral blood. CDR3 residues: CASRRRDLNYRVPNSPLHF. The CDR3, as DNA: TGTGCCAGTCGACGCCGGGACCTGAATTACCGTGTACCTAATTCACCCCTCCACTTT.